This T cell receptor (beta chain) emerged from a study of cytomegalovirus exposure and HLA in healthy donors. The study, taken as a whole, reports: The authors later linked a missense DCLRE1C variant to TCR beta V- and J-gene trimming. Productive status was seen about 87% or about 30% of the time for most TCR beta V segments in an earlier analysis. It was only CMV serostatus that was available as immune exposure information.

V shed 5 bases, J shed 2 bases, and the junction held 15 bases outside the gene matches. This CDR3 region has 17 residues. Germline values: CDR1 KGHSH, CDR2 LQKENI. Concerning this clone: No antigen is known for it.

Use of 60 Vbeta and 13 Jbeta primers characterized the PCR. Here immunoSEQ multiplex PCR was the method, and the copy in TCRdb shows in-frame clones only, minus some. Of approximately 150,000 clones listed, 80% were seen once; the top ten hold roughly 10%. This TCR was sampled from a man aged 18 to 30 in good health and CMV-seropositive. The sequenced sample was PBMCs. The chain has TRBV18 and TRBJ2-7; 7 positions agree with TRBD2. CDR3 residues: CASSKNALLAKTYEQYF. CDR3 in DNA: TGTGCCAGCTCAAAGAACGCTTTACTAGCGAAAACCTACGAGCAGTACTTC.